This record looks at one TCR beta chain sequence and its context. The specificity of this receptor is unknown. Base qualities are not recorded, but no much larger clone differs from it by a single base. The data stem from a study of graft-versus-host responses after intestinal transplantation (dated by TCRdb to the early 2020s). With respect to the entire study: Recipients received multivisceral, liver-intestinal, or isolated intestinal transplants. Instead of going to the commercial service, samples from three later patients were sequenced in-house on an Illumina MiSeq and processed with MiXCR. The cohort enrolled about two dozen intestinal transplant recipients, one of whom was a retransplant, and 3 patients without pretransplant specimens were excluded. Alloreactive clones were identified by sequencing pre-transplant mixed lymphocyte reaction products and comparing these products with unstimulated pre-transplant donor and recipient T cells. All recipients received anti-thymocyte globulin induction followed by maintenance tacrolimus and steroids for around three years. After intestinal transplantation, graft-versus-host and host-versus-graft alloreactive T cell clones were followed in the graft, circulation and bone marrow using bulk TCR-beta CDR3 sequencing. A peak of at least 4% donor T cells among recipient peripheral blood mononuclear cells was the definition used for donor T cell macrochimerism.

The protocol used for the library was the immunoSEQ multiplex PCR assay. For most patients, genomic DNA was isolated with the Qiagen DNeasy Blood and Tissue Kit and sent frozen to Adaptive Biotechnologies for TCR sequencing. For most patients, high-throughput TCR-beta CDR3 sequencing of genomic DNA was performed by Adaptive Biotechnologies. The authors' analysis ran thus. TCR sequencing data for around 20 patients were retrieved from Adaptive's ImmunoSEQ software; three other patients were processed with MiXCR and VDJtools. To correct CD4 versus CD8 sorting errors, any sequence found in both subsets at a frequency ratio below 5:1 was removed. CDR3 nucleotide sequences shared between donor and recipient were removed because their origin could not be assigned. At least 2-fold expansion over unstimulated cells and a minimum CFSE-low frequency of 0.002% (template counts) or 0.001% (read counts) were required for clones to be classified as alloreactive. A clone was considered mappable if detected in the sequenced pre-transplant spleen, lymph node, or MLR CFSE-low populations of the donor or recipient. Cumulative frequency of alloreactive clones was calculated as a percentage of all sequences weighted by copy number. As stored in TCRdb, this immuneACCESS dataset retains in-frame rearrangements with V and J assigned. A fraction of the clones does not appear; measured against another copy, unresolved V genes explain less than half of the discrepancy, and the remainder lacks a known reason. V, J and clone size are taken as reported in that table, and D and trimming were inferred from the DNA itself. In all, the sample holds approximately 86,000 clones, and roughly 92% of those were seen once. About 0.4% of the sample goes to the ten largest clones.

The sample's time point label is to be understood as: cells obtained before transplantation from donor or recipient. CD3+CD4+ and CD3+CD8+ populations were FACS-sorted from unstimulated pre-transplant donor and recipient cells taken from spleen or lymph nodes. Here is what the overall study found, with its caveats: Patients with donor T cell macrochimerism had high GvH to HvG T cell clonal ratios in their allografts. The relatively low number and heterogeneity of intestinal transplant patients limited the conclusions. GvH clones were detected in recipient bone marrow, and some appeared earlier in ileal mucosa or blood, consistent with an intestinal mucosal origin. Early after transplant, peak levels of circulating GvH clones were found to be associated with declines in HvG clones.

The input for sequencing was unstimulated CD8+ T cells sorted from spleen or lymph node cells, taken before transplant. This TCR came from a human donor who was the organ donor for an intestinal transplant.

The CDR3 here reads CASSYSTGGEAGYTF. The DNA is TGTGCCAGCAGTTACTCGACAGGGGGCGAGGCTGGCTACACCTTC. The rearrangement combines TRBV6-5 with TRBJ1-2; 10 bases in the junction line up with TRBD1. The CDR3 holds 15 amino acids from the cysteine to the phenylalanine. Left in the record is the CDR3 DNA by itself, 45 bases read in frame from the first base. In the germline V gene, CDR1 corresponds to MNHEY and CDR2 to SVGAGI. Trimmed from V: 0 bases; trimmed from J: 7 bases; junction bases lacking a gene match: 5.